The 2 T cell receptor beta chains below all came from one sample that was sequenced in a study of metastatic and nonmetastatic thyroid tumors. TCRdb re-analyzed the PCR reads through MiXCR. The sample holds several thousand clones, roughly 29% seen once. Not a single patient had been given any form of treatment at any point before undergoing thyroid surgery. Source material: adjacent normal tissue. These receptors were obtained from a female donor with papillary thyroid cancer or a benign thyroid nodule (not recorded which). Some clones in this sample may be carry-over from other donors' samples.

V is TRBV28 and J is TRBJ2-1, with 11 bases fitting TRBD2. This CDR3 has 17 amino acids. Germline assignment: CDR1 MDHEN and CDR2 SYDVKM. V dropped 4 bases and J dropped 2; count of bases not matched to a gene: 7. The CDR3 region is CASSSSWGLAAYNEQFF. The CDR3 DNA is TGTGCCAGCAGTTCCAGCTGGGGACTAGCGGCCTACAATGAGCAGTTCTTC.

This clone was seen more than once but under ten times. The gene calls are TRBV25-1 and TRBJ2-1, with TRBD2 matching over 9 bases. Germline trimming cut 3 bases from V and 4 bases from J; bases unmatched to any gene: 1. This CDR3 has 14 amino acids. The germline V gene encodes CDR1 MGHDK and CDR2 SYGVNS. The CDR3 sequence: CASSEREGYNEQFF. The CDR3 nucleotides read TGTGCCAGCAGTGAGCGGGAGGGTTACAATGAGCAGTTCTTC.